The 5 T cell receptor beta chains below come from one sample, sequenced in a study of identical twins. In TCRdb, the 5' RACE reads were re-called with MiXCR into one record per CDR3 protein. The sample has hundreds of thousands of distinct CDR3 sequences, around a tenth seen once. Sequenced sample: memory (CD45RO+) T cells sorted from blood. Receptor source: a woman under 30 in good health.

This clonotype was detected many times. The chain is built from TRBV5-1 and TRBJ2-1; D call uncertain. The V gene's germline CDR1 is SGHRS and CDR2 YFSETQ. This CDR3 region has 14 residues. V was trimmed by 4 bases and J by 4 bases, leaving 12 bases between them. The CDR3 protein is CASSQMALYNEQFF. CDR3 sequence (DNA): TGCGCCAGCAGCCAGATGGCCCTTTACAATGAGCAGTTCTTC.

In this sample, this clonotype turned up a few times. The genes are TRBV18 and TRBJ1-5, with D perhaps TRBD1 (5 bases). The CDR3 extends over 13 amino acids. Looked up from germline, CDR1 is KGHSH and CDR2 is LQKENI. V lost 6 bases and J 7 bases, leaving 13 bases between the germline ends. The DNA of the CDR3 is TGTGCCAGCTCTGAAGGGGATGGACAGCCCCAGCATTTT. Amino acid sequence: CASSEGDGQPQHF.

There are many counts of this clonotype. CDR3 residues: CSARDSSGSHNEQFF. CDR3 sequence (DNA): TGCAGTGCTAGAGATTCGAGCGGGTCCCACAATGAGCAGTTCTTC. The V and J genes are TRBV20-1 and TRBJ2-1, with D perhaps TRBD2 (6 bases). The CDR3 extends over 15 amino acids. The V and J ends lost 0 bases and 5 bases respectively, with 14 bases between them. Per the germline V gene, CDR1 is DFQATT and CDR2 is SNEGSKA (reference sequence).

This clonotype occurred many times. The rearrangement links TRBV14 to TRBJ2-1; D is possibly TRBD1 or TRBD2 (5 bases each). Trimming cost V 2 bases and J 8 bases, with 22 bases left between them. Germline V gene data show CDR1 as SGHDN and CDR2 as FVKESK. This CDR3 spans 17 amino acids. CDR3: CASSQLSPGRPSDEQFF. The CDR3 nucleotides read TGTGCCAGCAGCCAACTATCCCCGGGACGCCCAAGTGATGAGCAGTTCTTC.

This clonotype was counted only a few times. V usage is TRBV7-3 and J usage is TRBJ1-2; D gene unclear. This CDR3 contains 13 residues. In germline, CDR1 is SGHTA, CDR2 FQGTGA. Trimming took 1 base from V and 4 from J, leaving 7 bases between them. As DNA, the CDR3 is TGTGCCAGCAGCTTAAGTGATGGCTATGGCTACACCTTC. This encodes CASSLSDGYGYTF.